This T cell receptor beta chain was found in a study of multiple sclerosis patients with progressive multifocal leukoencephalopathy. With regard to this clone: Its antigen is undetermined.

Sequencing was at survey level. Generated by immunoSEQ multiplex PCR, the TCRdb table keeps only in-frame clones and is missing some. The sample consists of around 30,000 clones, around 89% of them appearing once. V was shortened by 4 bases and J by 7 bases, with 19 bases between the two germline ends. The germline CDR1 and CDR2 sequences are SNHLY and FYNNEI. CDR3 length equals 15 residues. The time point here: around eleven months of natalizumab therapy. Longitudinal control samples came from natalizumab-treated multiple sclerosis patients without PML. Study-wide findings and caveats: Less diverse TRB repertoires were suggested in most PML patients.

This chain links TRBV2 with TRBJ1-1; D uncertain. Sample: PBMCs, taken from a patient treated with natalizumab. This TCR was sampled from a human donor with multiple sclerosis. CDR3 residues: CASSGRVDRTNEAFF. CDR3 DNA: TGTGCCAGCAGTGGCAGAGTGGACCGAACAAATGAAGCTTTCTTT. Full variable domain (remainder filled in from reference TRBV2 and TRBJ1-1): EPEVTQTPSHQVTQMGQEVILRCVPISNHLYFYWYRQILGQKVEFLVSFYNNEISEKSEIFDDQFSVERPDGSNFTLKIRSTKLEDSAMYFCASSGRVDRTNEAFFGQGTRLTVV.